Below, 22 T cell receptor beta chains from the same sample are listed, as sequenced in a study of blood T cell repertoires in COVID-19. TCRdb keeps only in-frame clones here, not all; method: immunoSEQ multiplex PCR. The sample includes about 68,000 clones, about 91% seen only once; the top ten take around 8.7%. Sequences were obtained from peripheral blood. These receptors were collected from a man aged 50-59 years with active COVID-19.

The chain links TRBV28 to TRBJ1-5, with 8 bases aligning to TRBD1. This CDR3 comprises 14 residues. The trim removed 5 bases at V and 6 bases at J, leaving 6 bases unmatched. Germline-derived CDR1 and CDR2 are MDHEN and SYDVKM. CDR3 DNA sequence: TGTGCCAGCAGTAAGGGACAGGCGGGTCAGCCCCAGCATTTT. This encodes CASSKGQAGQPQHF.

The chain couples TRBV5-1 to TRBJ2-1; D might be TRBD2 (5 bases). CDR1 is SGHRS and CDR2 is YFSETQ in the germline V gene. V was shortened by 4 bases and J by 0 bases, with 20 bases between the two germline ends. The CDR3 spans 18 residues. The CDR3, as DNA: TGCGCCAGCAGCCCTTACGCGCGAGCGGCTAGCTCCTACAATGAGCAGTTCTTC. Its protein product is CASSPYARAASSYNEQFF.

The genes are TRBV19 and TRBJ2-1; D possibly corresponds to TRBD2 (6 bases). V dropped 7 bases and J dropped 1 base, with 14 bases sitting between them. Per germline, CDR1 LNHDA and CDR2 SQIVND (reference sequence). The CDR3 is made up of 15 amino acids. DNA for the CDR3: TGTGCCAGTACTGAAGCGGGCCTATCCTACAATGAGCAGTTCTTC. This translates into CASTEAGLSYNEQFF.

This chain connects TRBV5-5 to TRBJ1-1, with 7 bases identical to TRBD1. Per germline, CDR1 SGHKS and CDR2 YYEKEE (reference sequence). This CDR3 spans 16 amino acids. With V trimmed by 0 bases and J by 1 base, 6 bases remained unmatched. CDR3 residues: CASSLGRGQANTEAFF. CDR3 coding DNA: TGTGCCAGCAGCTTGGGGCGCGGACAGGCGAACACTGAAGCTTTCTTT.

This rearrangement joins TRBV2 to TRBJ2-7; no definite D call. With 3 bases removed from V and 12 bases from J, the gap between germline ends came to 15 bases. Germline V CDR1 and CDR2: SNHLY, FYNNEI. The CDR3 has 12 amino acids. CDR3 nucleotide sequence: TGTGCCAGCAGTGATAGCCAGCAGCCGTTGTACTTC. Its translation is CASSDSQQPLYF.

This clone was counted only a few times. The V call is TRBV11-2, the J call TRBJ1-3; D is ambiguous. The germline V and J ends were trimmed by 4 bases and 3 bases, with 4 bases remaining between them. The germline gives CDR1 SGHAT, CDR2 FQNNGV. The length of the CDR3 is 12 residues. The CDR3 nucleotides read TGTGCCAGCAGCTGGCTTGGAAACACCATATATTTT. Translating it yields CASSWLGNTIYF.

The CDR3 loop reads CATSRDKGLGEQYF. The CDR3 DNA follows: TGTGCCACCAGCAGAGATAAGGGGTTGGGGGAGCAGTACTTC. The rearrangement joins TRBV15 to TRBJ2-7, with D possibly being TRBD1 (5 bases). This CDR3 spans 14 amino acids. The germline V gene has CDR1 LNHNV and CDR2 YYDKDF (reference sequence). The V gene lost 0 bases and the J gene lost 7 bases, with 13 bases spanning the gap.

This clone was counted once. The chain employs TRBV4-3 and TRBJ2-2; 11 bases match TRBD2. Trimming at V came to 0 bases and at J to 8 bases, leaving 11 bases not matched to a gene. This CDR3 comprises 18 residues. Germline V gives CDR1 LGHNA, CDR2 YSLEER. The DNA for the CDR3 is TGCGCCAGCAGCCAAGATTTAGTTAGCGGGGGGGCTAAAGGGGAGCTGTTTTTT. The encoded protein is CASSQDLVSGGAKGELFF.

The genes are TRBV3-1 (or the pseudogene TRBV3-2) and TRBJ2-7, with 7 nucleotides matching TRBD2. The length of the CDR3 is 13 residues. Germline V gene sequence: CDR1 LGHDT, CDR2 YNNKEL (reference sequence). The junction had 3 bases not matched to a gene; V was cut back by 3 bases and J by 4 bases. The CDR3 region has the DNA TGTGCCAGCAGCCAGGGAGGGAGGTACGAGCAGTACTTC. Encoded protein: CASSQGGRYEQYF.

This sequence joins TRBV19 and TRBJ2-3; 13 bases match TRBD2. The CDR3 loop spans 20 amino acids. V was clipped by 4 bases and J by 0 bases; unmatched bases: 13. Germline V gives CDR1 LNHDA, CDR2 SQIVND (reference sequence). CDR3 sequence (DNA): TGTGCCAGTAGTAGACGGACTAGCGGGGGACTAACCTATAGCACAGATACGCAGTATTTT. Its protein product is CASSRRTSGGLTYSTDTQYF.

This chain uses TRBV12-5 with TRBJ1-1; D is ambiguous. This CDR3 has 11 residues. V lost 7 bases and J 1 base, leaving 4 bases between the germline ends. Per germline, CDR1 LGHNT and CDR2 FRNRAP. This chain's CDR3 is CASVRNTEAFF. CDR3 nucleotide sequence: TGTGCTAGTGTCCGGAACACTGAAGCTTTCTTT.

The J gene is TRBJ2-5, the V gene TRBV6-5, with 7 positions matching TRBD1. Germline V gives CDR1 MNHEY, CDR2 SVGAGI. The V and J ends lost 4 bases and 3 bases, in that order; junction bases with no gene match: 11. This CDR3 region has 16 residues. CDR3 DNA sequence: TGTGCCAGCAGTTCCCTAACGGACAGGTGGGAAGAGACCCAGTACTTC. Protein: CASSSLTDRWEETQYF.

J is TRBJ1-2 and V is TRBV9; D call uncertain. The CDR3 totals 14 residues. Trimming pared 4 bases from V and 4 bases from J, leaving 14 bases between. Per germline, CDR1 SGDLS and CDR2 YYNGEE. The CDR3 DNA is TGTGCCAGCAGCCCTGGGCAGGCGATCTATGGCTACACCTTC. Its protein is CASSPGQAIYGYTF.

The chain employs TRBV19 and TRBJ1-3, with a tentative D call TRBD1 (5 bases). The CDR3 loop spans 15 amino acids. Germline CDR1 is LNHDA and CDR2 is SQIVND (reference sequence). Trimming shortened V by 6 bases and J by 4 bases, and 16 bases separated the two germline ends. As DNA, the CDR3 is TGTGCCAGTAGGTCAGATCGGAGGGACGGAAACACCATATATTTT. It specifies CASRSDRRDGNTIYF.

This rearrangement joins TRBV10-3 to TRBJ2-5; no clear D gene. This CDR3 is built from 15 residues. V was cut by 0 bases and J by 1 base, with 9 bases left in between. The V gene's germline CDR1 is ENHRY and CDR2 SYGVKD. The CDR3 loop is CAISESGSRQETQYF. The CDR3 DNA is TGTGCCATCAGTGAGTCGGGCAGCCGCCAAGAGACCCAGTACTTC.

The rearrangement uses TRBV11-2 and TRBJ1-4, with 9 bases identical to TRBD1. The length of the CDR3 is 13 residues. Unmatched junction bases numbered 4, after V lost 5 bases and J lost 9 bases. The germline V gene has CDR1 SGHAT and CDR2 FQNNGV. CDR3 residues: CASSTYRGQKLFF. The DNA for the CDR3 is TGTGCCAGCAGCACATACAGGGGGCAAAAACTGTTTTTT. Combining the CDR3 with reference TRBV11-2 and TRBJ1-4 gives the whole variable domain EAGVAQSPRYKIIEKRQSVAFWCNPISGHATLYWYQQILGQGPKLLIQFQNNGVVDDSQLPKDRFSAERLKGVDSTLKIQPAKLEDSAVYLCASSTYRGQKLFFGSGTQLSVL.

This clone was observed a handful of times. The rearrangement links TRBV7-9 to TRBJ2-7; 7 bases map to TRBD2. Germline trimming cut 3 bases from V and 1 base from J; bases unmatched to any gene: 9. The CDR3 runs 16 residues. Germline V gene lookup returns CDR1 SEHNR and CDR2 FQNEAQ (reference sequence). For the CDR3, the DNA is TGTGCCAGCAGCTTCCCGGGGGGAGCGGGATCCTACGAGCAGTACTTC. This encodes CASSFPGGAGSYEQYF.

V usage is TRBV6-5 and J usage is TRBJ2-5, with 9 bases aligning to TRBD1. V shed 6 bases, J shed 7 bases, and the junction held 6 bases outside the gene matches. CDR3 length: 13 amino acids. Germline V gives CDR1 MNHEY, CDR2 SVGAGI. The CDR3 bases are TGTGCCAGCAGCCCGGGACAGGGCAGGACCCAGTACTTC. Amino acids: CASSPGQGRTQYF.

This chain joins TRBV5-1 and TRBJ2-1, with D hard to call. The V and J ends lost 4 bases and 5 bases respectively, with 13 bases between them. CDR1 is SGHRS and CDR2 is YFSETQ in the germline V gene. The CDR3 totals 14 residues. CDR3 DNA: TGCGCCAGCAGCCCCCCGGTAAAGAACAATGAGCAGTTCTTC. This sequence encodes CASSPPVKNNEQFF.

This sequence joins TRBV9 and TRBJ2-2, with 9 positions matching TRBD1. Germline V gene data show CDR1 as SGDLS and CDR2 as YYNGEE. V gave up 6 bases and J gave up 1 base; unmatched junction bases: 4. The CDR3 consists of 15 residues. Written as DNA, the CDR3 is TGTGCCAGCACCTTGGGACAGGGGAACACCGGGGAGCTGTTTTTT. Protein: CASTLGQGNTGELFF.

V is TRBV9 and J is TRBJ1-6; D remains ambiguous. This CDR3 is 13 amino acids long. Trimming took 3 bases from V and 7 from J, leaving 8 bases between them. The germline CDR1 and CDR2 sequences are SGDLS and YYNGEE. CDR3 residues: CASSASPNSPLHF. The CDR3 DNA reads TGTGCCAGCAGCGCCTCCCCCAATTCACCCCTCCACTTT.

This chain links TRBV6-5 with TRBJ1-6, with a weak D call TRBD1 (5 bases). The CDR3 is 15 residues long. The germline gives CDR1 MNHEY, CDR2 SVGAGI. Trimming shortened V by 4 bases and J by 6 bases, and 13 bases separated the two germline ends. CDR3 loop: CASSWEGRGNSPLHF. For the CDR3, the DNA is TGTGCCAGCAGTTGGGAGGGTAGGGGTAATTCACCCCTCCACTTT.